The 29 T cell receptor beta chains listed next were all sequenced from one sample in a study of technical replicates of blood from several donors. The repertoire was sequenced with immunoSEQ multiplex PCR; TCRdb's copy has only in-frame clones and lacks some. The sample lists under 85,000 clones, approximately 97% occurring once. The sample was T cells isolated from PBMCs. The source of these receptors is a human donor in good health.

The CDR3 here is CASSAGTGELFF. CDR3 nucleotides: TGTGCCAGCAGCGCGGGGACCGGGGAGCTGTTTTTT. This chain links TRBV7-9 with TRBJ2-2; D perhaps matches TRBD2 (6 bases). CDR3 size: 12 residues. From germline, CDR1 is SEHNR and CDR2 FQNEAQ (reference sequence). Trimming shortened V by 5 bases and J by 5 bases, and 6 bases separated the two germline ends.

This chain joins TRBV30 and TRBJ1-2; D not resolved. The V gene lost 3 bases and the J gene lost 2 bases, with 10 bases spanning the gap. The CDR3 loop spans 13 amino acids. From germline, CDR1 is GTSNPN and CDR2 SVGIG (reference sequence). CDR3 in amino acids: CAWRYGLNYGYTF. Written as DNA, the CDR3 is TGTGCCTGGAGATACGGTCTGAACTATGGCTACACCTTC.

The chain couples TRBV5-1 to TRBJ2-1, with TRBD2 matching over 9 bases. This CDR3 comprises 16 residues. V was clipped by 4 bases and J by 6 bases; unmatched bases: 11. From germline, CDR1 is SGHRS and CDR2 YFSETQ. CDR3 DNA: TGCGCCAGCAGCCCCCAACCGGGACTAGCTGCCAATGAGCAGTTCTTC. Translating it yields CASSPQPGLAANEQFF. The full variable domain, completed using reference TRBV5-1 and TRBJ2-1, is KAGVTQTPRYLIKTRGQQVTLSCSPISGHRSVSWYQQTPGQGLQFLFEYFSETQRNKGNFPGRFSGRQFSNSRSEMNVSTLELGDSALYLCASSPQPGLAANEQFFGPGTRLTVL.

This rearrangement joins TRBV25-1 to TRBJ1-2; weak D call: TRBD1 (5 bases). With 2 bases removed from V and 5 bases from J, the gap between germline ends came to 15 bases. The CDR3 consists of 15 residues. Germline CDR1 MGHDK, CDR2 SYGVNS. Written as DNA, the CDR3 is TGTGCCAGCAGTGAACCGACGGCGGAGGGGTATGGCTACACCTTC. This codes for CASSEPTAEGYGYTF.

The V and J genes are TRBV6-4 and TRBJ2-3, with TRBD1 identical over 12 bases. Germline V gene sequence: CDR1 MRHNA, CDR2 SNTAGT. The trim removed 2 bases at V and 4 bases at J, leaving 7 bases unmatched. The CDR3 consists of 17 residues. For the CDR3, the DNA is TGTGCCAGCAGTGACCGCCCCGGGACAGGGGGCGCAGATACGCAGTATTTT. Its protein product is CASSDRPGTGGADTQYF.

This chain uses TRBV4-2 with TRBJ2-7; 8 bases align to TRBD2. This CDR3 has 17 residues. The V segment lost 0 bases and the J segment 2 bases; nucleotides outside the gene matches: 9. Germline V gives CDR1 LGHNA, CDR2 YNFKEQ. CDR3 region: CASSQDGRRGEAYEQYF. The DNA for the CDR3 is TGTGCCAGCAGCCAAGATGGGAGGCGGGGGGAGGCCTACGAGCAGTACTTC.

The chain carries TRBV10-3 and TRBJ2-3; possible D gene TRBD1, 5 bases. Germline-derived CDR1 and CDR2 are ENHRY and SYGVKD. The CDR3 consists of 14 residues. Trimming cost V 6 bases and J 2 bases, with 12 bases left between them. Here the CDR3 DNA reads TGTGCCATCAGCTCTGCCAGGGACACAGATACGCAGTATTTT. Its translation: CAISSARDTDTQYF.

V and J are TRBV5-1 and TRBJ2-3, with 7 bases aligning to TRBD1. V shed 4 bases, J shed 7 bases, and the junction held 15 bases outside the gene matches. The CDR3 totals 16 residues. Germline values: CDR1 SGHRS, CDR2 YFSETQ. CDR3: CASSTTLNDRANTQYF. The CDR3 DNA reads TGCGCCAGCAGCACCACCCTGAACGACAGGGCAAATACGCAGTATTTT.

The rearrangement joins TRBV7-2 to TRBJ2-5, with 10 bases identical to TRBD2. Germline V gene sequence: CDR1 SGHTA, CDR2 FQGNSA. The V gene end was trimmed by 1 base and the J gene end by 1 base; junction bases not matched to a gene: 3. The CDR3 runs 16 residues. The CDR3 DNA reads as TGTGCCAGCAGCTTAGGTAGCGGGAGGCCCCAAGAGACCCAGTACTTC. Translation: CASSLGSGRPQETQYF.

The gene calls are TRBV5-4 and TRBJ1-6; 8 nucleotides match TRBD1. Germline V gene lookup returns CDR1 SGHNT and CDR2 YYREEE (reference sequence). The ends lost 3 bases at V and 7 bases at J; junction bases unmatched: 9. The CDR3 runs to 16 residues. CDR3: CASSSGTGTSNSPLHF. The CDR3 coding sequence is TGTGCCAGCAGCTCAGGGACAGGAACGTCAAATTCACCCCTCCACTTT.

In DNA, the CDR3 is TGTGCAAGTCGCTTAGCGAATCCCCAACTAGCGCGGCTCTACGAGCAGTACTTC. This codes for CASRLANPQLARLYEQYF. The chain employs TRBV12-2 and TRBJ2-7; TRBD2 was called by the table and not checked on the DNA. TRBV12-2 is listed as a pseudogene. The CDR3 contains 18 residues.

The CDR3 sequence is CASSQTSGTGETQYF. The CDR3 DNA sequence: TGTGCCAGCAGCCAGACTAGCGGTACCGGGGAGACCCAGTACTTC. The chain combines TRBV4-2 with TRBJ2-5, with 9 positions matching TRBD2. CDR1 and CDR2 from the germline V gene are LGHNA and YNFKEQ. J was trimmed by 5 bases and V by 3 bases; bases with no gene match: 7. The CDR3 is 15 amino acids.

The chain links TRBV4-1 to TRBJ2-7, with 7 positions matching TRBD2. The junction had 6 bases not matched to a gene; V was cut back by 2 bases and J by 2 bases. The germline V gene encodes CDR1 MGHRA and CDR2 YSYEKL. The CDR3 consists of 15 residues. This CDR3 reads CASSQYVLAAYEQYF. In nucleotides, the CDR3 is TGCGCCAGCAGCCAATACGTGCTAGCGGCCTACGAGCAGTACTTC.

The CDR3: CASSQGTALYEQYF. For the CDR3, the DNA is TGCGCCAGCAGCCAAGGGACAGCCCTATACGAGCAGTACTTC. This chain links TRBV4-1 with TRBJ2-7, with a possible D match to TRBD1 (6 bases). CDR1 is MGHRA, CDR2 YSYEKL, per germline. The CDR3 is 14 residues long. The V end was cut by 1 base, the J end by 4 bases, with 11 bases between.

This chain uses TRBV4-2 with TRBJ1-4, with D uncertain. CDR1 and CDR2 (germline): LGHNA, YNFKEQ. The CDR3 is made up of 14 amino acids. Trimming removed 5 bases at V and 8 bases at J, with 15 bases between. CDR3 nucleotides: TGTGCCAGCAGCGCTACCGACAATCGCGAAAAACTGTTTTTT. It encodes CASSATDNREKLFF.

V and J are TRBV19 and TRBJ2-7; 13 bases map to TRBD2. The J segment lost 3 bases and the V segment lost 5 bases, leaving 4 bases of the junction unmatched. Looked up from germline, CDR1 is LNHDA and CDR2 is SQIVND (reference sequence). This CDR3 spans 15 amino acids. For the CDR3, the DNA is TGTGCCAGTAGTGGAGGGACTAGCGGGGTCTACGAGCAGTACTTC. Protein: CASSGGTSGVYEQYF. The full variable domain, with the rest looked up from reference TRBV19 and TRBJ2-7, is DGGITQSPKYLFRKEGQNVTLSCEQNLNHDAMYWYRQDPGQGLRLIYYSQIVNDFQKGDIAEGYSVSREKKESFPLTVTSAQKNPTAFYLCASSGGTSGVYEQYFGPGTRLTVT.

Only one count was recorded for this clone. The V and J genes are TRBV4-1 and TRBJ1-1; D is ambiguous. V was pared by 2 bases and J by 0 bases, with 4 bases between. In germline, CDR1 is MGHRA, CDR2 YSYEKL. CDR3 size: 13 residues. In DNA, the CDR3 is TGCGCCAGCAGCCAATTAGTGAACACTGAAGCTTTCTTT. Its translation is CASSQLVNTEAFF.

The chain is built from TRBV29-1 and TRBJ2-7, with TRBD2 matching over 10 bases. Germline V CDR1 and CDR2: SQVTM, ANQGSEA. This CDR3 region has 13 residues. V shed 4 bases, J shed 4 bases, and the junction held 4 bases outside the gene matches. The CDR3 coding sequence is TGCAGCGTTGCCTCTAGCGGGGGTTACGAGCAGTACTTC. Translated, it gives CSVASSGGYEQYF.

J is TRBJ2-7 and V is TRBV6-6, with D perhaps matching TRBD2 (6 bases). The CDR3 spans 11 residues. V gave up 9 bases and J gave up 3 bases, with 9 bases separating them. Germline V gives CDR1 MNHNY, CDR2 SVGAGI (reference sequence). CDR3 sequence (DNA): TGTGCCAGTAGCGGCTACTACGAGCAGTACTTC. Protein sequence: CASSGYYEQYF.

The chain links TRBV7-3 to TRBJ2-3; D might be TRBD2 (6 bases). The CDR3 runs 14 residues. Germline CDR1 and CDR2: SGHTA and FQGTGA. With 2 bases removed from V and 4 bases from J, the gap between germline ends came to 10 bases. The CDR3 spells CASSLGLNADTQYF. Here the CDR3 DNA reads TGTGCCAGCAGCTTAGGACTAAACGCAGATACGCAGTATTTT.

The chain uses TRBV6-5 and TRBJ1-3, with D uncertain. Per germline, CDR1 MNHEY and CDR2 SVGAGI. V was shortened by 2 bases and J by 0 bases, with 11 bases between the two germline ends. CDR3 length: 16 residues. The CDR3 loop is CASSYVSPSSGNTIYF. For the CDR3, the DNA is TGTGCCAGCAGTTACGTATCCCCGAGCTCTGGAAACACCATATATTTT.

The chain links TRBV5-4 to TRBJ1-2; tentative D call: TRBD1 (5 bases). The length of the CDR3 is 17 residues. V lost 1 base to trimming and J lost 2 bases, with 18 bases between them. CDR1 is SGHNT and CDR2 is YYREEE in the germline V gene (reference sequence). CDR3: CASSLMAGGDSNYGYTF. CDR3 DNA: TGTGCCAGCAGCTTGATGGCAGGTGGGGACTCGAACTATGGCTACACCTTC.

The chain is built from TRBV27 and TRBJ2-7; 7 nucleotides align to TRBD1. With V trimmed by 5 bases and J by 2 bases, 6 bases remained unmatched. From germline, CDR1 is MNHEY and CDR2 SMNVEV (reference sequence). The CDR3 extends over 14 amino acids. CDR3 DNA: TGTGCCAGCAGTAAGGCCGGGACAGCCTACGAGCAGTACTTC. Its protein product is CASSKAGTAYEQYF.

This sequence joins TRBV5-1 and TRBJ2-3; TRBD2 matches at 14 bases. J lost 1 base, V lost 5 bases, and 6 bases had no gene match. The CDR3 length is 17 residues. Germline CDR1 is SGHRS and CDR2 is YFSETQ. CDR3 in amino acids: CASRRLAGGRGTDTQYF. DNA of the CDR3: TGCGCCAGCAGGCGACTAGCGGGGGGGCGTGGCACAGATACGCAGTATTTT.

The chain employs TRBV2 and TRBJ1-5; 9 bases agree with TRBD1. Germline loops: CDR1 SNHLY, CDR2 FYNNEI. The length of the CDR3 is 15 residues. V dropped 4 bases and J dropped 2; count of bases not matched to a gene: 3. The CDR3 DNA follows: TGTGCCAGCAGTGCACGACAGGGGGGCAATCAGCCCCAGCATTTT. It encodes CASSARQGGNQPQHF.

This rearrangement joins TRBV2 to TRBJ1-4; unclear D gene. Trimming removed 4 bases from V and 7 bases from J, with 10 bases in between. From germline, CDR1 is SNHLY and CDR2 FYNNEI. CDR3 length: 13 amino acids. The chain's CDR3 is CASSGFAREKLFF. CDR3 sequence (DNA): TGTGCCAGCAGTGGATTCGCGCGTGAAAAACTGTTTTTT.

The chain is built from TRBV28 and TRBJ2-5, with TRBD1 matching 7 bases. Losses at the gene ends were 7 bases for V and 3 bases for J; bases not matched to a gene: 8. Germline V gene data show CDR1 as MDHEN and CDR2 as SYDVKM. The CDR3 length is 14 residues. CDR3 in amino acids: CASTLQGTKETQYF. DNA of the CDR3: TGTGCCAGCACCCTACAGGGGACGAAAGAGACCCAGTACTTC.

The CDR3 loop is CASSIGQLSTDTQYF. For the CDR3, the DNA is TGTGCCAGTAGTATAGGACAGCTTAGCACAGATACGCAGTATTTT. The chain links TRBV19 to TRBJ2-3; possible D gene TRBD1, 5 bases. The V end was cut by 1 base, the J end by 0 bases, with 8 bases between. The CDR3 runs to 15 residues. The germline V gene encodes CDR1 LNHDA and CDR2 SQIVND (reference sequence).

This rearrangement joins TRBV7-2 to TRBJ2-3, with a possible D match to TRBD2 (5 bases). V gave up 3 bases and J gave up 5 bases, with 15 bases separating them. This CDR3 has 15 residues. CDR1 and CDR2 from the germline V gene are SGHTA and FQGNSA. For the CDR3, the DNA is TGTGCCAGCAGCTTGGCCAGCGGACGGGGAGATACGCAGTATTTT. Translation: CASSLASGRGDTQYF.